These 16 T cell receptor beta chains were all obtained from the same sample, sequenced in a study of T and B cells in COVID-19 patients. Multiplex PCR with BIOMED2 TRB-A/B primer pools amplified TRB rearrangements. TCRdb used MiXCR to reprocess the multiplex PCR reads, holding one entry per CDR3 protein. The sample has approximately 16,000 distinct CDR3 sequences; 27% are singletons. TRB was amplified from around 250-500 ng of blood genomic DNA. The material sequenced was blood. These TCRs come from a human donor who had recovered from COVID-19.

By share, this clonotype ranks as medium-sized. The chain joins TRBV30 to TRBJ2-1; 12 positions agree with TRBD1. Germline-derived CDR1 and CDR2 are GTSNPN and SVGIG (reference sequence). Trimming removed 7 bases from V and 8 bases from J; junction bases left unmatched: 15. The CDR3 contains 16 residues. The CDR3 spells CALGTGGSLGRHEQFF. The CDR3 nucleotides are TGTGCCTTGGGGACAGGGGGCAGTTTGGGAAGACATGAGCAGTTCTTC.

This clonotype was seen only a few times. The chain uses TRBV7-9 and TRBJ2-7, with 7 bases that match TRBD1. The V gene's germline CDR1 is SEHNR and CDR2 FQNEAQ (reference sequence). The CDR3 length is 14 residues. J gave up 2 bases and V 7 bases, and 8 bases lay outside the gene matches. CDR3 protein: CASTAGTETYEQYF. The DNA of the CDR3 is TGTGCCAGCACTGCCGGGACAGAGACCTACGAGCAGTACTTC.

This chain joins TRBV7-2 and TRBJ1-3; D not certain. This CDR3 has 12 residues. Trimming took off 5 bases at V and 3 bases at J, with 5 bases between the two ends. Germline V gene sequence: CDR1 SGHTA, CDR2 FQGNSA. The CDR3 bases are TGTGCCAGCAGCCTTCTTGGAAACACCATATATTTT. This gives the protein CASSLLGNTIYF.

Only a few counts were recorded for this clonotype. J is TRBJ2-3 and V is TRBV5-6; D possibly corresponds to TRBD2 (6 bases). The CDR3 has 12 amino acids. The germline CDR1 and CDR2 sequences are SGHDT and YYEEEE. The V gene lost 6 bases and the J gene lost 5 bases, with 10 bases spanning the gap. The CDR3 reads CASKGRRDTQYF. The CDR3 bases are TGTGCCAGCAAGGGGAGGAGAGATACGCAGTATTTT. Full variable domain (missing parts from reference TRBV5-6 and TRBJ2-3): DAGVTQSPTHLIKTRGQQVTLRCSPKSGHDTVSWYQQALGQGPQFIFQYYEEEERQRGNFPDRFSGHQFPNYSSELNVNALLLGDSALYLCASKGRRDTQYFGPGTRLTVL.

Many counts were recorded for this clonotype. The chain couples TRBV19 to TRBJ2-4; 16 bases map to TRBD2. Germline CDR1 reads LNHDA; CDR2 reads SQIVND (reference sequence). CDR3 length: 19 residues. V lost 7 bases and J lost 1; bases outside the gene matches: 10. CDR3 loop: CASIARPGLAGGAKNIQYF. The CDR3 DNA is TGTGCCAGTATCGCAAGGCCGGGACTAGCGGGAGGGGCCAAAAACATTCAGTACTTC.

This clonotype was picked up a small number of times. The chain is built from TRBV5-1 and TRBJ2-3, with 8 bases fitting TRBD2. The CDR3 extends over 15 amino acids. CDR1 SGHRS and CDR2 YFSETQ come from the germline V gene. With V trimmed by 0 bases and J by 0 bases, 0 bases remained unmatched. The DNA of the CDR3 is TGCGCCAGCAGCTTGGCTAGCGGGAGCACAGATACGCAGTATTTT. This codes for CASSLASGSTDTQYF. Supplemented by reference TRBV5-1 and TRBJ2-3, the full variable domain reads KAGVTQTPRYLIKTRGQQVTLSCSPISGHRSVSWYQQTPGQGLQFLFEYFSETQRNKGNFPGRFSGRQFSNSRSEMNVSTLELGDSALYLCASSLASGSTDTQYFGPGTRLTVL.

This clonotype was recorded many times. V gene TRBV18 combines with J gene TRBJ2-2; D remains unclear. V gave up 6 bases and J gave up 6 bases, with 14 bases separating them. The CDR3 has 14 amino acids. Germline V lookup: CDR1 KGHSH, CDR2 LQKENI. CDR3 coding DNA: TGTGCCAGCTCCCCGACCCCGGCCTCCGGGGAGCTGTTTTTT. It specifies CASSPTPASGELFF.

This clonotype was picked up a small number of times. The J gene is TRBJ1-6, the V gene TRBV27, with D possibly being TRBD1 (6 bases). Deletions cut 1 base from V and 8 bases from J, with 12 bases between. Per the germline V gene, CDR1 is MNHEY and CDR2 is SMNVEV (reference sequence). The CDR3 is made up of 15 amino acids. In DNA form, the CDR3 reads TGTGCCAGCAGTTTATTTACAGGGAGGGATTCACCCCTCCACTTT. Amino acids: CASSLFTGRDSPLHF.

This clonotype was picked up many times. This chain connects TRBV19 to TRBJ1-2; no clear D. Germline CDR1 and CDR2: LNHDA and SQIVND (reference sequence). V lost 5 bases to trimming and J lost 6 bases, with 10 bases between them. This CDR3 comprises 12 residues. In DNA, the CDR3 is TGTGCCAGTAGTTTCAGCGGGGATGGCTACACCTTC. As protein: CASSFSGDGYTF.

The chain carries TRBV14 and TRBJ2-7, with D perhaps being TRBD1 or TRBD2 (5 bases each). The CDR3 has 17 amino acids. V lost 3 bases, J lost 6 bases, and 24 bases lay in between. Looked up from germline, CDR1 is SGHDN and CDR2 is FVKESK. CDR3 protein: CASSQGNDWGPRGEQYF. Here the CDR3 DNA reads TGTGCCAGCAGCCAGGGTAACGATTGGGGCCCTCGGGGCGAGCAGTACTTC.

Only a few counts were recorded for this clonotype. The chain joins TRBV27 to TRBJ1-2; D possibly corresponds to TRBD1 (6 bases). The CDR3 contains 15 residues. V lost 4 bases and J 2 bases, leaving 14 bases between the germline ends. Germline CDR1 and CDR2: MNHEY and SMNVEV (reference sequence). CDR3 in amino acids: CASSYAIQGNYGYTF. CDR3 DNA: TGTGCCAGCAGTTACGCGATACAGGGAAACTATGGCTACACCTTC.

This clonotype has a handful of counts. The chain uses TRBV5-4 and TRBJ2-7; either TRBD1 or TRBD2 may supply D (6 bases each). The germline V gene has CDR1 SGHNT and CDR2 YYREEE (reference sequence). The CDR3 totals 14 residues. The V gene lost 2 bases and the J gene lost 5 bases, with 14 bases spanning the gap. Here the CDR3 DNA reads TGTGCCAGCAGCTTAATCGGGGGCCCCCACGAGCAGTACTTC. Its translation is CASSLIGGPHEQYF.

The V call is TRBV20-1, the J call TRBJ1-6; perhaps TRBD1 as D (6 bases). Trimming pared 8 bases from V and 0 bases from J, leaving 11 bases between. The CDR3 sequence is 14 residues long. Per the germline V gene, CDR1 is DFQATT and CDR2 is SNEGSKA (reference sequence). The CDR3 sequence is CSTTGSSYNSPLHF. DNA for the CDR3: TGCAGTACGACAGGATCCTCCTATAATTCACCCCTCCACTTT.

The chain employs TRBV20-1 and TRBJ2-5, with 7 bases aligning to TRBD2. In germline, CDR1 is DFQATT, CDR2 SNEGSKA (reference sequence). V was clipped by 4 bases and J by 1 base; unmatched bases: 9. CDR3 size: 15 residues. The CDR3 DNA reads TGCAGTGCTAATGGGGGTAGCGGGCTCCAAGAGACCCAGTACTTC. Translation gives CSANGGSGLQETQYF.

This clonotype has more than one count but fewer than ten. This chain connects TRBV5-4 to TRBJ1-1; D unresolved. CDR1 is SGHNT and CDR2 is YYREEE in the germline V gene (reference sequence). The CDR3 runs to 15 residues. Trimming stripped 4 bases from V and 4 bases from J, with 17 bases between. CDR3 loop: CASSPALGRGTEAFF. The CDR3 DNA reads TGTGCCAGCAGCCCTGCCTTGGGTCGTGGCACTGAAGCTTTCTTT.

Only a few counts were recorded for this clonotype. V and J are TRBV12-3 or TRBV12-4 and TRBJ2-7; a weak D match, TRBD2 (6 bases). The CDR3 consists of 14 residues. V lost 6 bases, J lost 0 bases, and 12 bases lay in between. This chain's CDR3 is CASSGDSSSYEQYF. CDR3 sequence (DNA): TGTGCCAGCAGCGGGGACTCTTCCTCCTACGAGCAGTACTTC.